The rows below give T cell receptor beta chains drawn from one sample of a study of OX40 agonist ivuxolimab in advanced cancers. TCRdb's table, derived via immunoSEQ multiplex PCR, lists solely in-frame clones and lacks some. In the table there are under 20,000 clones, 83% of which are singletons. This specimen was CD4+ or CD8+ T cells sorted from blood, taken in a trial of the OX40 agonist ivuxolimab. These receptors all stem from an adult with an advanced solid tumor such as melanoma, head and neck, liver or kidney cancer. The CDR3 runs from the conserved cysteine through the conserved F or W. The D gene is left open where the match is weak. Part of the rows lack a size; the others show once, few, many or a class for expanded clones.

j_call: TRBJ2-7; clone_size: -; v_call: TRBV27; d_call: TRBD2; cdr3_nt: TGTGCCAGCAGTTTACCCAGGGGGCGAAGACCGGGACTAGCGGTCAGCTCCTACGAGCAGTACTTC; cdr3_aa: CASSLPRGRRPGLAVSSYEQYF
j_call: TRBJ2-3; clone_size: -; v_call: TRBV12-5; d_call: -; cdr3_nt: TGTGCTAGTGGTTTGCTCCACACAGATACGCAGTATTTT; cdr3_aa: CASGLLHTDTQYF
j_call: TRBJ2-5; clone_size: -; v_call: TRBV7-7; d_call: -; cdr3_nt: TGTGCCAGCAGCCCCTTAGGCCCCCGCCATACCCCTTCCCGGGAGACCCAGTACTTC; cdr3_aa: CASSPLGPRHTPSRETQYF
j_call: TRBJ1-2; clone_size: -; v_call: TRBV28; d_call: -; cdr3_nt: TGTGCCAGCAGTGTGACGGTCTATGGCTACACCTTC; cdr3_aa: CASSVTVYGYTF
j_call: TRBJ1-6; clone_size: -; v_call: TRBV19; d_call: TRBD1; cdr3_nt: TGTGCCAGCTCCCAGCAGGGGGCGGATAATTCACCCCTCCACTTT; cdr3_aa: CASSQQGADNSPLHF
j_call: TRBJ1-6; clone_size: few; v_call: TRBV27; d_call: -; cdr3_nt: TGTGCCAGCAGTTTTCGTCCCAATTCACCCCTCCACTTT; cdr3_aa: CASSFRPNSPLHF
j_call: TRBJ2-5; clone_size: once; v_call: TRBV7-8; d_call: -; cdr3_nt: TGTGCCAGCAGCCTCGGGCGGCGGGCAGGGTTGGAGACCCAGTACTTC; cdr3_aa: CASSLGRRAGLETQYF
j_call: TRBJ1-1; clone_size: -; v_call: TRBV28; d_call: -; cdr3_nt: TGTGCCAGCAGTTTAGAGGCCGCGGGGGGGAAAACTGAAGCTTTCTTT; cdr3_aa: CASSLEAAGGKTEAFF
j_call: TRBJ2-7; clone_size: once; v_call: TRBV28; d_call: -; cdr3_nt: TGTGCCAGCAGTTCGGGACTCACCGAGCAGTACTTC; cdr3_aa: CASSSGLTEQYF
j_call: TRBJ2-1; clone_size: medium-sized; v_call: TRBV18; d_call: TRBD2; cdr3_nt: TGTGCCAGCTCGGGTACTAGCGGGGGGGCCGGAAAAAATGAGCAGTTCTTC; cdr3_aa: CASSGTSGGAGKNEQFF
j_call: TRBJ1-3; clone_size: -; v_call: TRBV18; d_call: -; cdr3_nt: TGTGCCAGCTCACCACCCGGCCGCCAGGAGACCATATATTTT; cdr3_aa: CASSPPGRQETIYF
j_call: TRBJ1-1; clone_size: -; v_call: TRBV27; d_call: -; cdr3_nt: TGTGCGACAAAAGGCCTCCGGGAAGCTTTCTTT; cdr3_aa: CATKGLREAFF
j_call: TRBJ1-6; clone_size: -; v_call: TRBV2; d_call: -; cdr3_nt: TGTGCCAGCAGTGACTGGACTCCGCGGGATTCACCCCTCCACTTT; cdr3_aa: CASSDWTPRDSPLHF
j_call: TRBJ1-2; clone_size: -; v_call: TRBV13; d_call: -; cdr3_nt: TGTGCCAGCAGCCCCAGGGGTTACGACTATGGCTACACCTTC; cdr3_aa: CASSPRGYDYGYTF
j_call: TRBJ2-5; clone_size: once; v_call: TRBV5-1; d_call: TRBD2; cdr3_nt: TGCGCCAGCAGCTTGGCTAGCGGGGGGATTCAAGAGACCCAGTACTTC; cdr3_aa: CASSLASGGIQETQYF
j_call: TRBJ1-1; clone_size: -; v_call: TRBV30; d_call: -; cdr3_nt: TGTGCCTGGAGTCGGCCTTACACTGAAGCTTTCTTT; cdr3_aa: CAWSRPYTEAFF
j_call: TRBJ2-7; clone_size: -; v_call: TRBV5-1; d_call: -; cdr3_nt: TGCGCCAGCAGTCTTGCCGGGTTCGAGAAGCAGTACTTC; cdr3_aa: CASSLAGFEKQYF
j_call: TRBJ2-7; clone_size: -; v_call: TRBV11-2; d_call: TRBD2; cdr3_nt: TGTGCCAGCAGCCCCCGGAGACTAGCGGGAGAACCGCAGTACTTC; cdr3_aa: CASSPRRLAGEPQYF
j_call: TRBJ1-4; clone_size: -; v_call: TRBV4-1; d_call: TRBD1; cdr3_nt: TGCGCCAGCAGCCTCGGGACAGGGGAGATAGGGGAAAAACTGTTTTTT; cdr3_aa: CASSLGTGEIGEKLFF
j_call: TRBJ2-7; clone_size: medium-sized; v_call: TRBV7-6; d_call: -; cdr3_nt: TGTGCCAGCAGCTTAGCGGGGAATTACGAGCAGTACTTC; cdr3_aa: CASSLAGNYEQYF
j_call: TRBJ2-5; clone_size: -; v_call: TRBV2; d_call: -; cdr3_nt: TGTGCCAGCAGACAGAAGGAGACCCAGTACTTC; cdr3_aa: CASRQKETQYF
j_call: TRBJ2-1; clone_size: -; v_call: TRBV6-4; d_call: -; cdr3_nt: TGTGCCAGCAGTGAAGAAAGTATTACGAGCTCCTACAATGAGCAGTTCTTC; cdr3_aa: CASSEESITSSYNEQFF
j_call: TRBJ2-1; clone_size: -; v_call: TRBV6-1; d_call: -; cdr3_nt: TGTGCCAGCAGTGTGCGGGATCTGTGGGGGAATGAGCAGTTCTTC; cdr3_aa: CASSVRDLWGNEQFF
j_call: TRBJ1-5; clone_size: -; v_call: TRBV19; d_call: -; cdr3_nt: TGTGCCAGTAGTATCAGGGACACCAATCAGCCCCAGCATTTT; cdr3_aa: CASSIRDTNQPQHF
j_call: TRBJ2-2; clone_size: -; v_call: TRBV9; d_call: TRBD2; cdr3_nt: TGTGCCAGCAGCGAGGGGACTAGCCGTAACACCGGGGAGCTGTTTTTT; cdr3_aa: CASSEGTSRNTGELFF
j_call: TRBJ1-5; clone_size: -; v_call: TRBV28; d_call: -; cdr3_nt: TGTGCCAGCAGTTTATCGTGGGAGAATCAGCCCCAGCATTTT; cdr3_aa: CASSLSWENQPQHF
j_call: TRBJ2-7; clone_size: few; v_call: TRBV19; d_call: -; cdr3_nt: TGTGCCAGTAGTATATGGCAGGGGCCTACCTACGAGCAGTACTTC; cdr3_aa: CASSIWQGPTYEQYF
j_call: TRBJ1-3; clone_size: -; v_call: TRBV13; d_call: -; cdr3_nt: TGTGCCAGCAGCCAAAAAAACACCATATATTTT; cdr3_aa: CASSQKNTIYF
j_call: TRBJ2-2; clone_size: -; v_call: TRBV5-4; d_call: TRBD1; cdr3_nt: TGTGCCAGCAGCTGGACAGGGGGCGAGGACACCGGGGAGCTGTTTTTT; cdr3_aa: CASSWTGGEDTGELFF
j_call: TRBJ1-1; clone_size: medium-sized; v_call: TRBV6-6; d_call: TRBD1; cdr3_nt: TGTGCCAGCAACCGACAGGGTAGCACTGAAGCTTTCTTT; cdr3_aa: CASNRQGSTEAFF
j_call: TRBJ2-1; clone_size: -; v_call: TRBV7-8; d_call: TRBD2; cdr3_nt: TGTGCCACTACTAGCGGGGGGGCCTTTATCGATGAGCAGTTCTTC; cdr3_aa: CATTSGGAFIDEQFF
j_call: TRBJ2-3; clone_size: -; v_call: TRBV29-1; d_call: -; cdr3_nt: TGCAGCGTTGTTGGGGATGGGGGGACTTCCACAGATACGCAGTATTTT; cdr3_aa: CSVVGDGGTSTDTQYF
j_call: TRBJ2-1; clone_size: -; v_call: TRBV4-3; d_call: TRBD2; cdr3_nt: TGCGCCAGCAGCTTACAGCGGGGGGTTGAGCAGTTCTTC; cdr3_aa: CASSLQRGVEQFF
j_call: TRBJ2-5; clone_size: -; v_call: TRBV2; d_call: -; cdr3_nt: TGTGCCTCATTTGGGGGGCCCCAAGAGACCCAGTACTTC; cdr3_aa: CASFGGPQETQYF
j_call: TRBJ1-5; clone_size: -; v_call: TRBV28; d_call: -; cdr3_nt: TGTGCCAGCAGTTTCCTTGACTCGAATGGCAATCAGCCCCAGCATTTT; cdr3_aa: CASSFLDSNGNQPQHF
j_call: TRBJ1-1; clone_size: once; v_call: TRBV2; d_call: -; cdr3_nt: TGTGCCAGCAGTGAATCTTGGGGTTTGGCTGAAGCTTTCTTT; cdr3_aa: CASSESWGLAEAFF